This T cell receptor (beta chain) emerged from a study of OX40 agonist ivuxolimab in advanced cancers. Study overall: Dose-escalation patients suffered from hepatocellular carcinoma, melanoma, renal cell or head and neck cancer.

As to this clone: What it binds is not known.

CDR3 length equals 16 residues. The ends were cut back, 0 bases at V and 1 base at J, with 11 bases in the middle. Germline loops: CDR1 ENHRY, CDR2 SYGVKD. Individuals having autoimmune disease history or systemic immunosuppression were not enrolled. Libraries were prepared by immunoSEQ multiplex PCR; TCRdb keeps only in-frame clonotypes and omits some of them. Here the sample spans more than 60,000 clones, 80% to 85% being singletons. Study outcomes and limitations: Near-lowest levels of clonal expansion characterized partial responders at 0.1-3.0 mg/kg. In CD8+ T cells, expanded clones were on average more numerous than in CD4+.

The chain employs TRBV10-3 and TRBJ2-3, with D tentatively TRBD1 or TRBD2 (6 bases each). The sequencing used CD4+ or CD8+ T cells sorted from blood, collected in a trial of the OX40 agonist ivuxolimab. The TCR was taken from an adult with an advanced solid tumor such as melanoma, head and neck, liver or kidney cancer. The CDR3: CAISESWGAGTDTQYF. CDR3 DNA: TGTGCCATCAGTGAGTCGTGGGGGGCGGGCACAGATACGCAGTATTTT.